This T cell receptor (beta chain) was captured by sequencing in a study of T cells in Graves' hyperthyroidism and ophthalmopathy. Study in general: It was at initial diagnosis, before any treatment, that peripheral blood was collected. Study results and caveats: The model made its ophthalmopathy prediction, and onset followed a median approximately six months later. Classification by a 13 V-J model distinguished ophthalmopathy from stable hyperthyroidism.

The sample holds a few counts of this clonotype. The antigen remains unidentified. CDR1 is MDHEN, CDR2 SYDVKM, per germline. The CDR3 consists of 14 residues. Trimming removed 3 bases from V and 9 bases from J, with 12 bases in between. From RNA transcripts, TCR beta CDR3 regions were amplified. First-round RT-PCR targeting the TCR CDR3 was performed with the HTBI primer set. TCRdb re-called the multiplex PCR reads through MiXCR, storing one row per CDR3 protein. Here the sample spans 500,000 or so distinct CDR3 sequences, about 16% being singletons. The chain joins TRBV28 to TRBJ1-6; D gene uncertain. The source is a woman aged 30 to 39 with Graves' ophthalmopathy. Sequencing was done on a sample of blood. CDR3 sequence: CASSLSGFGSPLHF. DNA for the CDR3: TGTGCCAGCAGTTTGTCGGGGTTTGGTTCACCCCTCCACTTT.